These 6 T cell receptor beta chains were all obtained from the same sample, sequenced in a study of cytotoxic CD8 clonotypes in ibrutinib-treated CLL. Here immunoSEQ multiplex PCR was the method, and the copy in TCRdb shows in-frame clones only, minus some. The repertoire holds tens of thousands of clones, with around 52% as singletons. The sample here was PBMCs, taken before ibrutinib treatment. These receptors were collected from a human donor with chronic lymphocytic leukemia.

The chain couples TRBV19 to TRBJ1-1; 8 nucleotides agree with TRBD1. The CDR3 sequence is 14 residues long. Germline V gene lookup returns CDR1 LNHDA and CDR2 SQIVND (reference sequence). The V and J ends lost 6 bases and 0 bases, in that order; junction bases with no gene match: 3. CDR3 DNA sequence: TGTGCCAGTAGCTTGGGACAGGTGAACACTGAAGCTTTCTTT. Translation: CASSLGQVNTEAFF. The whole variable domain, filled in from reference TRBV19 and TRBJ1-1, reads DGGITQSPKYLFRKEGQNVTLSCEQNLNHDAMYWYRQDPGQGLRLIYYSQIVNDFQKGDIAEGYSVSREKKESFPLTVTSAQKNPTAFYLCASSLGQVNTEAFFGQGTRLTVV.

In this sample, this clone turned up a few times. The rearrangement uses TRBV5-1 and TRBJ2-7, with 10 bases that match TRBD1. Unmatched junction bases numbered 5, after V lost 5 bases and J lost 3 bases. Per germline, CDR1 SGHRS and CDR2 YFSETQ. The CDR3 is 14 amino acids. The DNA for the CDR3 is TGCGCCAGCAGTACAGACAGGGGGCTCTACGAGCAGTACTTC. Amino acid sequence: CASSTDRGLYEQYF.

V is TRBV27 and J is TRBJ2-1; TRBD2 matches 8 bases. The CDR3 extends over 16 amino acids. Germline lookup yields CDR1 MNHEY and CDR2 SMNVEV (reference sequence). Unmatched junction bases numbered 9, after V lost 6 bases and J lost 2 bases. DNA for the CDR3: TGTGCCAGCAGGCCTGGGACTAGTCGCCCCTACAATGAGCAGTTCTTC. Encoded protein: CASRPGTSRPYNEQFF.

V gene TRBV9 combines with J gene TRBJ1-1; unclear D gene. The CDR3 runs to 14 residues. With 4 bases removed from V and 4 bases from J, the gap between germline ends came to 14 bases. Germline V gene data show CDR1 as SGDLS and CDR2 as YYNGEE. CDR3 protein: CASSPRVLGTEAFF. CDR3 nucleotides: TGTGCCAGCAGCCCAAGGGTGTTGGGCACTGAAGCTTTCTTT. Full variable domain (remainder filled in from reference TRBV9 and TRBJ1-1): DSGVTQTPKHLITATGQRVTLRCSPRSGDLSVYWYQQSLDQGLQFLIQYYNGEERAKGNILERFSAQQFPDLHSELNLSSLELGDSALYFCASSPRVLGTEAFFGQGTRLTVV.

This clone turned up a few times. The chain is built from TRBV5-1 and TRBJ2-3; D is unclear. There are 13 residues in the CDR3. V lost 4 bases to trimming and J lost 2 bases, with 8 bases between them. CDR1 SGHRS and CDR2 YFSETQ come from the germline V gene. The CDR3 DNA reads as TGCGCCAGCAGCATCCTAATCACAGATACGCAGTATTTT. It yields the protein CASSILITDTQYF. The full variable domain, in which reference TRBV5-1 and TRBJ2-3 provide the parts outside the CDR3, is KAGVTQTPRYLIKTRGQQVTLSCSPISGHRSVSWYQQTPGQGLQFLFEYFSETQRNKGNFPGRFSGRQFSNSRSEMNVSTLELGDSALYLCASSILITDTQYFGPGTRLTVL.

This clone has just a few counts. The CDR3 here is CASRPRDREETQYF. CDR3 coding DNA: TGTGCCAGTAGGCCTCGGGACAGGGAAGAGACCCAGTACTTC. V gene TRBV19 combines with J gene TRBJ2-5; TRBD1 aligns across 9 bases. Trimming cost V 6 bases and J 3 bases; bases outside gene matches: 5. The CDR3 covers 14 residues. CDR1 is LNHDA, CDR2 SQIVND, per germline (reference sequence). Variable domain in full (rest from reference TRBV19 and TRBJ2-5): DGGITQSPKYLFRKEGQNVTLSCEQNLNHDAMYWYRQDPGQGLRLIYYSQIVNDFQKGDIAEGYSVSREKKESFPLTVTSAQKNPTAFYLCASRPRDREETQYFGPGTRLLVL.